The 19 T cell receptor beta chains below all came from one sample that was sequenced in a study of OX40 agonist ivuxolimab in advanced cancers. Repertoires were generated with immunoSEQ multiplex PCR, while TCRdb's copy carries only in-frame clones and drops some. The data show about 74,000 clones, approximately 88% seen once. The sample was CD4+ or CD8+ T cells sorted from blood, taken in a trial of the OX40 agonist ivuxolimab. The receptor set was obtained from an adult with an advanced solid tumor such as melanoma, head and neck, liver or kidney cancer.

The CDR3 DNA follows: TGCGCCAGCAGCCAAGAGTTAATCGGGGGGGAGTATGGCTACACCTTC. Amino acids: CASSQELIGGEYGYTF. The chain employs TRBV4-3 and TRBJ1-2, with D perhaps matching TRBD1 (5 bases). CDR3 size: 16 residues. V lost 0 bases, J lost 5 bases, and 16 bases lay in between. Germline V gene data show CDR1 as LGHNA and CDR2 as YSLEER.

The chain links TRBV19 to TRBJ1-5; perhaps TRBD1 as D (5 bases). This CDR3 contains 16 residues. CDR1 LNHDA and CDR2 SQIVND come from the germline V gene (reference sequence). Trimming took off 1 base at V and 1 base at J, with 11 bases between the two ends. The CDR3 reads CASSIGRDDSNQPQHF. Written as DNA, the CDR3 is TGTGCCAGTAGTATAGGCCGGGACGACAGCAATCAGCCCCAGCATTTT.

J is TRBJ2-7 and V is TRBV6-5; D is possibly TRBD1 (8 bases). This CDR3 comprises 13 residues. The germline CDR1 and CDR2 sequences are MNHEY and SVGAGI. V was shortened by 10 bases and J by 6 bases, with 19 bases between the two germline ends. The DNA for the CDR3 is TGTGCCACCCAAAGACAGGGGAGGGCCGAGCAGTACTTC. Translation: CATQRQGRAEQYF.

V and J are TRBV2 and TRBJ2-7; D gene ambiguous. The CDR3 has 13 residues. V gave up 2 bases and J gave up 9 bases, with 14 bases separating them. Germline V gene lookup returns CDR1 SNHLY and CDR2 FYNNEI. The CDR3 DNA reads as TGTGCCAGCAGTGAAAAAAACGGCGCAAGGCAGTACTTC. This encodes CASSEKNGARQYF.

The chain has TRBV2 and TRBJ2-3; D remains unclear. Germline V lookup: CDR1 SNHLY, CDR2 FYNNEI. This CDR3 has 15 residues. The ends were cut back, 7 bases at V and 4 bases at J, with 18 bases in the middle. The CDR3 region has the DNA TGTGCCAGCACTATGACTCGGAGTAACGCAGATACGCAGTATTTT. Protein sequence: CASTMTRSNADTQYF.

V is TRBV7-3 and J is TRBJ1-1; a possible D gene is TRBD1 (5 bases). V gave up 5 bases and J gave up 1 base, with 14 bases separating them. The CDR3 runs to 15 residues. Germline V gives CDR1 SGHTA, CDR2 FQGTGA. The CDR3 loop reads CASSIRGIPNTEAFF. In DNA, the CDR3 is TGTGCCAGCAGCATAAGGGGTATCCCGAACACTGAAGCTTTCTTT.

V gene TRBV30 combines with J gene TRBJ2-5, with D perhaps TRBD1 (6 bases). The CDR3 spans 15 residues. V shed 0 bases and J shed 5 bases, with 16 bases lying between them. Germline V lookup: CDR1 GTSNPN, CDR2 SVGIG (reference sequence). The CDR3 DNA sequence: TGTGCCTGGAGTGTGGGACGGGAAGGACAGGAGACCCAGTACTTC. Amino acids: CAWSVGREGQETQYF.

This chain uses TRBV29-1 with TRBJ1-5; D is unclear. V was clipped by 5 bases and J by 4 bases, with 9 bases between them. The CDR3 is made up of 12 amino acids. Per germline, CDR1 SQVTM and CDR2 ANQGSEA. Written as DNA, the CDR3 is TGCAGCGTTAAGGACTCTAATCAGCCCCAGCATTTT. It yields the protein CSVKDSNQPQHF.

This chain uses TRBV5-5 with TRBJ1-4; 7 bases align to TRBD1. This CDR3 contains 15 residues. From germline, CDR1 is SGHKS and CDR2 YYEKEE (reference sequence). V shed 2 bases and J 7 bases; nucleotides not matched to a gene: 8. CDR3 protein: CASSLQGRGSEKLFF. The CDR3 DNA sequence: TGTGCCAGCAGCTTACAGGGGAGGGGTAGTGAAAAACTGTTTTTT.

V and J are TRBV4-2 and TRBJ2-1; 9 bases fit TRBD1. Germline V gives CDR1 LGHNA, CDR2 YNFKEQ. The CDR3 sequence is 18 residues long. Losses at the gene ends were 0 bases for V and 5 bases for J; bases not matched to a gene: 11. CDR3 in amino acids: CASSQDSIGTGNNNEQFF. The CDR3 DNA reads TGTGCCAGCAGCCAAGATTCCATCGGGACAGGGAATAACAATGAGCAGTTCTTC.

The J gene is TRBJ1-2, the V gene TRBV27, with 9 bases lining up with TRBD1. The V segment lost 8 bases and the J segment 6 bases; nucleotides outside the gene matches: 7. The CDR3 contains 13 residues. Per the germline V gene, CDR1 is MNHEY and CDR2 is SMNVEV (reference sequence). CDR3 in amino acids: CASRRDRAHGYTF. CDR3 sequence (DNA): TGTGCCAGCCGTCGGGACAGGGCCCATGGCTACACCTTC.

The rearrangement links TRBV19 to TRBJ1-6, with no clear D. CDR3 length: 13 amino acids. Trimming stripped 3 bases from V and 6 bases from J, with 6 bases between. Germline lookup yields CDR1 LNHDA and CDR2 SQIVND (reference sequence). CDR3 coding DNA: TGTGCCAGTAGTATTCCGCCTAATTCACCCCTCCACTTT. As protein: CASSIPPNSPLHF. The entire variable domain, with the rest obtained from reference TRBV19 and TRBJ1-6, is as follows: DGGITQSPKYLFRKEGQNVTLSCEQNLNHDAMYWYRQDPGQGLRLIYYSQIVNDFQKGDIAEGYSVSREKKESFPLTVTSAQKNPTAFYLCASSIPPNSPLHFGNGTRLTVT.

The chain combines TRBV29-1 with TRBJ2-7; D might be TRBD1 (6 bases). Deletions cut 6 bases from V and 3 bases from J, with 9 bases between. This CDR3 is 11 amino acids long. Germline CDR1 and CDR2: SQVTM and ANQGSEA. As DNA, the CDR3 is TGCAGCGTGGGACACTACTACGAGCAGTACTTC. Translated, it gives CSVGHYYEQYF.

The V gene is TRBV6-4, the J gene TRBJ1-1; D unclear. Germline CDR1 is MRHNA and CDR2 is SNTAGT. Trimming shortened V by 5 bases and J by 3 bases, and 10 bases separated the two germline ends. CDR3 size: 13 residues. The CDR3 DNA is TGTGCCAGCAGTTTGGAACCATACACTGAAGCTTTCTTT. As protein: CASSLEPYTEAFF.

CDR3 DNA sequence: TGTGCCTGGAGTGTCTCGTGGACACGCGAGCAGTACTTC. This translates into CAWSVSWTREQYF. V usage is TRBV30 and J usage is TRBJ2-7, with D tentatively TRBD1 (5 bases). CDR3 length equals 13 residues. Trimming pared 0 bases from V and 6 bases from J, leaving 12 bases between. Per the germline V gene, CDR1 is GTSNPN and CDR2 is SVGIG (reference sequence).

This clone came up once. CDR3 in DNA: TGTGCCAGTAACCCGGGACAGTTTTATCAGCCCCAGCATTTT. Residues: CASNPGQFYQPQHF. The chain recombines TRBV19 with TRBJ1-5; 7 bases match TRBD1. CDR3 length: 14 residues. The V gene's germline CDR1 is LNHDA and CDR2 SQIVND (reference sequence). The ends lost 7 bases at V and 5 bases at J; junction bases unmatched: 8.

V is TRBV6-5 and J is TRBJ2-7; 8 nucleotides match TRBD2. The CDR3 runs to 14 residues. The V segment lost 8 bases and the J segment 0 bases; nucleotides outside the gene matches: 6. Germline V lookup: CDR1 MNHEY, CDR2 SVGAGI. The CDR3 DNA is TGTGCCAGCCGCGGGGGGAGGCGCTCCTACGAGCAGTACTTC. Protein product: CASRGGRRSYEQYF.

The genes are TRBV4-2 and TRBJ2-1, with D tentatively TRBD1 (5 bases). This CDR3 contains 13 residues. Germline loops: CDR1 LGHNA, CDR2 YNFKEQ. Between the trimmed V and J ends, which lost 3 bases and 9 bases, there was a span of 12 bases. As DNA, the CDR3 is TGTGCCAGCAGCCAGGGGCACGAGTCTGAGCAGTTCTTC. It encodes CASSQGHESEQFF.

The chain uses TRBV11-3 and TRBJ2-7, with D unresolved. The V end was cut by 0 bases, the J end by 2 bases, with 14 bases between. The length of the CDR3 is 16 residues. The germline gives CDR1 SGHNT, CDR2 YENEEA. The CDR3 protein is CASSLDQLPSTYEQYF. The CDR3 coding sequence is TGTGCCAGCAGCTTAGATCAACTCCCTTCCACCTACGAGCAGTACTTC.